The subject of this entry is one TCR beta chain. The sample is drawn from a study of beta chain features in type 1 diabetes. cDNA synthesis used the whole RNA isolate, giving expressed TCRB sequences. Clones were read by immunoSEQ multiplex PCR, and TCRdb kept only the in-frame ones, dropping some. The data hold 970,000 or so clones, with 17% observed a single time. This CDR3 contains 12 residues. From germline, CDR1 is SNHLY and CDR2 FYNNEI. Trimming took 5 bases from V and 6 from J, leaving 11 bases between them. Sequenced input: naive CD4+ T cells from blood. This clonotype was obtained from a woman aged 18-29 years in good health. The chain couples TRBV2 to TRBJ2-7, with no clear D. Here the CDR3 reads CASSLDWAEQYF. The CDR3 DNA sequence: TGTGCCAGCAGTCTAGACTGGGCCGAGCAGTACTTC.